The rows below give T cell receptor beta chains drawn from one sample of a study of beta chain features in type 1 diabetes. Assay used: immunoSEQ multiplex PCR; TCRdb lists only in-frame clones, some missing. This sample yields some 370,000 clones, of which about 10% are seen a single time; 0.45% to 0.65% belongs to the top ten. What was sequenced was central memory CD4+ T cells from blood. The receptors derive from a man younger than 40 with type 1 diabetes. Both conserved end residues are part of each CDR3. D genes are given only for firm matches. Only part of the rows carry a size: once, few, many, or a class if the clone is expanded.

j_call | v_call | d_call | clone_size | cdr3_nt | cdr3_aa
TRBJ2-6 | TRBV7-6 | NA | few | TGTGCCAGCAGCGGGGCAGGGCTGGTGGGGGCCAACGTCCTGACTTTC | CASSGAGLVGANVLTF
TRBJ1-1 | TRBV11-2 | NA | few | TGTGCCAGCAGCTTCCGGGAGGGGGTCGGTGCTTTCTTT | CASSFREGVGAFF
TRBJ2-1 | TRBV7-2 | NA | many | TGTGCCAGCAGCTTAGCGCGGAGGGATGAGCAGTTCTTC | CASSLARRDEQFF
TRBJ2-2 | TRBV11-2 | NA | few | TGTGCCAGCAGCTTAGAGAGGTACTACAGGCTGTTTTTT | CASSLERYYRLFF
TRBJ2-5 | TRBV6-1 | NA | NA | TGTGCCAGCAGGGTTTCAGGGGAAGAGACCCAGTACTTC | CASRVSGEETQYF
TRBJ1-2 | TRBV4-3 | NA | NA | TGCGCCAGCAGCCAAGATGCAGGGCGAGGCTACACCTTC | CASSQDAGRGYTF
TRBJ2-5 | TRBV15 | NA | once | TGTGCCACCGCTGACGGGTCACAAGAGACCCAGTACTTC | CATADGSQETQYF
TRBJ2-3 | TRBV29-1 | TRBD2 | NA | TGCAGCGTTGGGATAGCGGGAGGTTCAGATACGCAGTATTTT | CSVGIAGGSDTQYF
TRBJ2-7 | TRBV5-5 | TRBD2 | few | TGTGCCAGCAGCCCCGGGACTAGCGTTTACGAGCAGTACTTC | CASSPGTSVYEQYF
TRBJ2-6 | TRBV6-6 | NA | NA | TGTGCCAGCAGCTATTCCTCTGGGGCCAACGTCCTGACTTTC | CASSYSSGANVLTF
TRBJ2-2 | TRBV5-1 | NA | few | TGCGCCAGCCTAGACCCTAACGGGGCCGGGGAGCTGTTTTTT | CASLDPNGAGELFF
TRBJ2-7 | TRBV5-1 | NA | few | TGCGCCAGCAGCTTTTTTGACGAGCAGTACTTC | CASSFFDEQYF
TRBJ2-5 | TRBV27 | NA | few | TGTGCCAGCAGTTTATCGGTAGCCCAGCGAGAGACCCAGTACTTC | CASSLSVAQRETQYF
TRBJ2-5 | TRBV5-1 | TRBD2 | few | TGCGCCAGCGGGACTAGCGGGACCCAAGAGACCCAGTACTTC | CASGTSGTQETQYF
TRBJ1-5 | TRBV28 | TRBD1 | NA | TGTGCCAGCAGCCCTCCAGGGGGCGTGGGCAATCAGCCCCAGCATTTT | CASSPPGGVGNQPQHF
TRBJ2-1 | TRBV11-3 | NA | few | TGTGCCAGCAGCTCGGGCCCAGACGTTGGGCAGTTCTTC | CASSSGPDVGQFF
TRBJ2-7 | TRBV2 | NA | many | TGTGCCAGCAGTGTAATGGGGGCCCTCTACGAGCAGTACTTC | CASSVMGALYEQYF
TRBJ1-3 | TRBV25-1 | NA | many | TGTGCCAGCAGGGCCGGGTCTGGAAACACCATATATTTT | CASRAGSGNTIYF
TRBJ2-7 | TRBV5-1 | NA | few | TGCGCCAGCACGGATCTGCGCTCCTACGAGCAGTACTTC | CASTDLRSYEQYF
TRBJ2-1 | TRBV7-3 | NA | few | TGTGCCAGCAGCGACAATGAGCAGTTCTTC | CASSDNEQFF
TRBJ1-4 | TRBV5-4 | NA | NA | TGCGCCAGCAGCCAAGATCCAATACGTGGCAGGGTTGGTGAAAAACTGTTTTTT | CASSQDPIRGRVGEKLFF
TRBJ2-3 | TRBV9 | TRBD1 | NA | TGTGCCAGCAGCGTTTATGAGGGGAGAGGGGGCCCAGATACGCAGTATTTT | CASSVYEGRGGPDTQYF
TRBJ2-7 | TRBV27 | NA | NA | TGTGCCAGCAGTCCCCACTCTTGGGGCGAGCAGTACTTC | CASSPHSWGEQYF
TRBJ1-2 | TRBV9 | TRBD1 | NA | TGTGCCAGCAGCGTAGGGGTCGGAGGGGGCGGCTACACCTTC | CASSVGVGGGGYTF
TRBJ2-1 | TRBV15 | TRBD2 | few | TGTGCCACCAGCAGGAGTCCTAGCGGGAGAGGGAATGAGCAGTTCTTC | CATSRSPSGRGNEQFF
TRBJ1-5 | TRBV28 | NA | few | TGTGCCAGCACCCCCGGGGGGGATAGCAATCAGCCCCAGCATTTT | CASTPGGDSNQPQHF
TRBJ2-1 | TRBV4-3 | NA | NA | TGCGCCAGCAGCCAAGATGCCGTCTTCGGGACCAGTAGAAATGAGCAGTTCTTC | CASSQDAVFGTSRNEQFF
TRBJ2-6 | TRBV4-1 | NA | many | TGCGCCAGCAGCCAAGGAGTGGCTGGGGCCAACGTCCTGACTTTC | CASSQGVAGANVLTF
TRBJ2-2 | TRBV27 | TRBD2 | few | TGTGCCAGCAGTATAAGCGGGAGAACGACCGGGGAGCTGTTTTTT | CASSISGRTTGELFF